The 31 T cell receptor beta chains presented below share a single source sample, sequenced in a study of blood T cell repertoires in COVID-19. TCRdb's copy holds only in-frame clones and misses some; the assay was immunoSEQ multiplex PCR. The table lists more than 100,000 clones, 87% of them singletons. What was sequenced was peripheral blood. Every receptor here comes from a man aged 45 to 65 with active COVID-19.

The chain employs TRBV5-1 and TRBJ2-3; TRBD1 is a possible D gene (5 bases). The CDR3 is 15 amino acids. Deletions cut 0 bases from V and 0 bases from J, with 8 bases between. Per the germline V gene, CDR1 is SGHRS and CDR2 is YFSETQ. CDR3 bases: TGCGCCAGCAGCTTGGTAGCAGGGAGCACAGATACGCAGTATTTT. This sequence encodes CASSLVAGSTDTQYF.

The rearrangement joins TRBV6-1 to TRBJ1-4; 7 nucleotides align to TRBD1. CDR1 and CDR2 (germline): MNHNS, SASEGT. This CDR3 has 14 residues. The junction had 7 bases not matched to a gene; V was cut back by 2 bases and J by 10 bases. The CDR3 DNA follows: TGTGCCAGCAGTGAACGGCGGCAGGGGGGAAAACTGTTTTTT. As protein: CASSERRQGGKLFF.

For this clone: At one boundary the junction diverges from the germline segment, which might be a read error. V and J are TRBV7-7 and TRBJ2-5, with 10 bases identical to TRBD2. CDR3 length equals 15 residues. Germline V lookup: CDR1 SSHAT, CDR2 FNYEAQ (reference sequence). The CDR3 sequence: CASSPGTSVMETQYF. CDR3 in DNA: TGTGCTAGCAGCCCCGGGACTAGCGTCATGGAGACCCAGTACTTC. Full variable domain (outside the CDR3, taken from reference TRBV7-7 and TRBJ2-5): GAGVSQSPRYKVTKRGQDVTLRCDPISSHATLYWYQQALGQGPEFLTYFNYEAQPDKSGLPSDRFSAERPEGSISTLTIQRTEQRDSAMYRCASSPGTSVMETQYFGPGTRLLVL.

The chain employs TRBV5-6 and TRBJ2-3; tentatively, D is TRBD1 (5 bases). The CDR3 runs to 13 residues. V lost 1 base and J lost 3, with 6 bases in between. Germline CDR1 reads SGHDT; CDR2 reads YYEEEE. The DNA of the CDR3 is TGTGCCAGCAGCTTGAAGGGGACAGATACGCAGTATTTT. It codes for CASSLKGTDTQYF.

This sequence joins TRBV9 and TRBJ2-7, with D possibly TRBD1 on 7 matching bases. The ends were cut back, 0 bases at V and 7 bases at J, with 14 bases in the middle. The CDR3 spans 14 residues. In germline, CDR1 is SGDLS, CDR2 YYNGEE. CDR3 DNA: TGTGCCAGCAGCGTAGGAGGCAGGGGGGCTGAGCAGTACTTC. Translating gives CASSVGGRGAEQYF.

The rearrangement links TRBV27 to TRBJ1-5; D is possibly TRBD1 (5 bases). The CDR3 consists of 14 residues. V shed 3 bases and J shed 2 bases, with 8 bases lying between them. Per the germline V gene, CDR1 is MNHEY and CDR2 is SMNVEV (reference sequence). CDR3 residues: CASSLGGGNQPQHF. CDR3 bases: TGTGCCAGCAGTTTGGGGGGTGGCAATCAGCCCCAGCATTTT.

This chain connects TRBV19 to TRBJ2-5; 8 positions match TRBD2. There are 12 residues in the CDR3. Germline V gene sequence: CDR1 LNHDA, CDR2 SQIVND (reference sequence). V lost 6 bases, J lost 7 bases, and 4 bases stayed unmatched. The CDR3 region has the DNA TGTGCCAGTAGCGGGGGGGCACCGACCCAGTACTTC. Protein product: CASSGGAPTQYF.

The chain is built from TRBV7-3 and TRBJ2-5; TRBD2 might be the D (5 bases). CDR3 length: 14 amino acids. Trimming cost V 4 bases and J 7 bases, with 16 bases left between them. CDR1 is SGHTA, CDR2 FQGTGA, per germline. The CDR3: CASSYRLFRGTQYF. In DNA, the CDR3 is TGTGCCAGCAGCTACCGGCTATTCCGGGGGACCCAGTACTTC.

The V and J genes are TRBV6-5 and TRBJ2-3; the D gene is possibly TRBD2 (7 bases). The germline CDR1 and CDR2 sequences are MNHEY and SVGAGI. This CDR3 is 13 amino acids long. Trimming took 8 bases from V and 4 from J, leaving 13 bases between them. CDR3 protein: CASSGGPPDTQYF. In nucleotides, the CDR3 is TGTGCCAGCTCGGGGGGCCCCCCAGATACGCAGTATTTT.

The chain links TRBV4-2 to TRBJ1-4, with TRBD1 as a possible D gene (5 bases). CDR3 length: 15 residues. V was trimmed by 1 base and J by 7 bases, leaving 13 bases between them. Germline V gives CDR1 LGHNA, CDR2 YNFKEQ. The CDR3 DNA is TGTGCCAGCAGCCAAGGACAGACGTTCCGTGAAAAACTGTTTTTT. It specifies CASSQGQTFREKLFF.

V usage is TRBV7-8 and J usage is TRBJ2-5, with D maybe TRBD1 (6 bases). Germline V lookup: CDR1 SGHVS, CDR2 FQNEAQ. This CDR3 is built from 14 residues. V lost 5 bases, J lost 4 bases, and 14 bases lay in between. The CDR3 loop reads CASSSTGQAETQYF. The DNA of the CDR3 is TGTGCCAGCAGCAGCACGGGACAAGCAGAGACCCAGTACTTC.

This sequence joins TRBV7-8 and TRBJ2-3, with D maybe TRBD1 (5 bases). Germline V lookup: CDR1 SGHVS, CDR2 FQNEAQ. The CDR3 is 13 amino acids. Trimming removed 2 bases at V and 4 bases at J, with 7 bases between. The CDR3 nucleotides are TGTGCCAGCAGCTTATCAGGGCCAGATACGCAGTATTTT. It is translated as CASSLSGPDTQYF.

V gene TRBV27 combines with J gene TRBJ1-5, with no clear D. Germline V gene lookup returns CDR1 MNHEY and CDR2 SMNVEV (reference sequence). There are 14 residues in the CDR3. V was clipped by 3 bases and J by 3 bases, with 9 bases between them. The CDR3 region has the DNA TGTGCCAGCAGTTTTCTAGGTACCAATCAGCCCCAGCATTTT. Translated, it gives CASSFLGTNQPQHF.

This sequence joins TRBV4-2 and TRBJ1-2, with 7 bases lining up with TRBD1. The CDR3 runs 18 residues. Trimming cost V 0 bases and J 5 bases; bases outside gene matches: 15. Germline V gene sequence: CDR1 LGHNA, CDR2 YNFKEQ. CDR3 in DNA: TGTGCCAGCAGCCAAGATAAGGGAACAGGGGAATTCGGGTATGGCTACACCTTC. It translates to CASSQDKGTGEFGYGYTF.

The chain carries TRBV6-4 and TRBJ2-3; 12 positions agree with TRBD2. The CDR3 extends over 16 amino acids. Germline V gives CDR1 MRHNA, CDR2 SNTAGT. The J segment lost 2 bases and the V segment lost 6 bases, leaving 6 bases of the junction unmatched. The DNA for the CDR3 is TGTGCCAGCAGAGATAGACTAGCGGGGGTCACAGATACGCAGTATTTT. It codes for CASRDRLAGVTDTQYF.

This chain uses TRBV4-2 with TRBJ1-1; no definite D call. The V gene lost 6 bases and the J gene lost 0 bases, with 17 bases spanning the gap. The CDR3 is made up of 16 amino acids. From germline, CDR1 is LGHNA and CDR2 YNFKEQ. CDR3 residues: CASSLQWTSMNTEAFF. The CDR3 nucleotides are TGTGCCAGCAGTCTACAGTGGACTTCTATGAACACTGAAGCTTTCTTT.

The rearrangement joins TRBV5-4 to TRBJ1-4; TRBD1 matches at 7 bases. The V and J ends lost 3 bases and 7 bases, in that order; junction bases with no gene match: 6. Per the germline V gene, CDR1 is SGHNT and CDR2 is YYREEE (reference sequence). The CDR3 runs to 14 residues. The CDR3 reads CASSYPDRPEKLFF. The CDR3, as DNA: TGTGCCAGCAGCTACCCGGACAGGCCTGAAAAACTGTTTTTT.

This rearrangement joins TRBV5-4 to TRBJ1-1, with D unresolved. The CDR3 runs 15 residues. The V gene's germline CDR1 is SGHNT and CDR2 YYREEE (reference sequence). With 2 bases removed from V and 4 bases from J, the gap between germline ends came to 15 bases. CDR3 bases: TGTGCCAGCAGCTTTTACTGGAGTTTGAGCACTGAAGCTTTCTTT. Its protein is CASSFYWSLSTEAFF.

This rearrangement joins TRBV6-6 to TRBJ2-6, with 7 bases fitting TRBD2. Germline CDR1 is MNHNY and CDR2 is SVGAGI (reference sequence). There are 15 residues in the CDR3. The trim removed 4 bases at V and 2 bases at J, leaving 2 bases unmatched. The CDR3 sequence: CASSLGGAGANVLTF. DNA of the CDR3: TGTGCCAGCAGTTTGGGGGGGGCTGGGGCCAACGTCCTGACTTTC.

J is TRBJ2-3 and V is TRBV7-2; TRBD2 might be the D (6 bases). The germline V and J ends were trimmed by 3 bases and 2 bases, with 12 bases remaining between them. Germline V gene data show CDR1 as SGHTA and CDR2 as FQGNSA. The CDR3 length is 15 residues. The CDR3 protein is CASSFPTSSTDTQYF. CDR3 bases: TGTGCCAGCAGCTTTCCCACTAGCTCCACAGATACGCAGTATTTT.

The chain employs TRBV7-2 and TRBJ1-1; D is perhaps TRBD1 (6 bases). Germline loops: CDR1 SGHTA, CDR2 FQGNSA. The CDR3 has 16 residues. With 1 base removed from V and 3 bases from J, the gap between germline ends came to 15 bases. CDR3 in amino acids: CASSLVTGGRDTEAFF. CDR3 coding DNA: TGTGCCAGCAGCTTAGTAACGGGGGGCAGGGACACTGAAGCTTTCTTT. Full variable domain (rest looked up from reference TRBV7-2 and TRBJ1-1): GAGVSQSPSNKVTEKGKDVELRCDPISGHTALYWYRQSLGQGLEFLIYFQGNSAPDKSGLPSDRFSAERTGGSVSTLTIQRTQQEDSAVYLCASSLVTGGRDTEAFFGQGTRLTVV.

CDR3 sequence: CASSLETWWGGKGEQYF. CDR3 in DNA: TGCGCCAGCAGCTTGGAGACTTGGTGGGGGGGAAAAGGTGAGCAGTACTTC. V and J are TRBV5-1 and TRBJ2-7; 7 bases match TRBD2. V trimming: 0 bases; J trimming: 7 bases; junction bases outside the gene matches: 16. CDR1 and CDR2 from the germline V gene are SGHRS and YFSETQ. The CDR3 length is 17 residues.

This clone was observed a single time. This chain uses TRBV19 with TRBJ2-1; D perhaps matches TRBD2 (5 bases). Germline loops: CDR1 LNHDA, CDR2 SQIVND (reference sequence). The germline V and J ends were trimmed by 6 bases and 4 bases, with 10 bases remaining between them. The CDR3 spans 13 residues. CDR3 DNA sequence: TGTGCCAGTAGCCTGGACTCTTACAATGAGCAGTTCTTC. Amino acid sequence: CASSLDSYNEQFF.

The chain combines TRBV6-2 or TRBV6-3 with TRBJ1-2; D perhaps matches TRBD1 (6 bases). The V end lost 2 bases, the J end lost 6 bases, and 16 bases lay between the germline ends. This CDR3 has 15 residues. Per germline, CDR1 MNHEY and CDR2 SVGEGT. CDR3 residues: CASSYELRGSDGYTF. The CDR3 DNA follows: TGTGCCAGCAGTTACGAGCTCAGGGGATCGGATGGCTACACCTTC.

The J gene is TRBJ1-2, the V gene TRBV7-6; possibly TRBD1 for D (6 bases). This CDR3 spans 18 amino acids. Germline CDR1 SGHVS, CDR2 FNYEAQ. Between the trimmed V and J ends, which lost 5 bases and 0 bases, there was a span of 22 bases. The DNA of the CDR3 is TGTGCCAGCAGCGAATCGTTACCAGGGGCCCGAGCTAACTATGGCTACACCTTC. Its protein is CASSESLPGARANYGYTF.

This chain links TRBV6-5 with TRBJ2-5, with D possibly TRBD2 on 5 matching bases. The CDR3 runs to 11 residues. V lost 10 bases, J lost 5 bases, and 11 bases lay in between. Germline CDR1 and CDR2: MNHEY and SVGAGI. CDR3 sequence reads: CATGRGETQYF. As DNA, the CDR3 is TGTGCCACCGGCCGAGGGGAGACCCAGTACTTC.

The rearrangement links TRBV4-3 to TRBJ2-1, with a possible D match to TRBD1 (7 bases). The CDR3 has 19 residues. The germline CDR1 and CDR2 sequences are LGHNA and YSLEER. V was cut by 0 bases and J by 2 bases, with 20 bases left in between. CDR3 sequence reads: CASSQEVAPGGLTYNEQFF. The CDR3 region has the DNA TGCGCCAGCAGCCAAGAAGTCGCCCCAGGGGGGCTAACCTACAATGAGCAGTTCTTC.

The J gene is TRBJ2-7, the V gene TRBV28; a weak D match, TRBD2 (6 bases). This CDR3 comprises 14 residues. The germline V gene has CDR1 MDHEN and CDR2 SYDVKM. Trimming shortened V by 3 bases and J by 5 bases, and 14 bases separated the two germline ends. The CDR3: CASSFSQRTNEQYF. As DNA, the CDR3 is TGTGCCAGCAGTTTCTCACAGAGGACTAACGAGCAGTACTTC.

The genes are TRBV30 and TRBJ1-2; weak D call: TRBD1 (5 bases). Trimming took off 3 bases at V and 8 bases at J, with 19 bases between the two ends. Germline lookup yields CDR1 GTSNPN and CDR2 SVGIG (reference sequence). This CDR3 region has 14 residues. The CDR3 nucleotides are TGTGCCTGGAGAGAAAGCAGGGCCTCCTTCGGCTACACCTTC. Residues: CAWRESRASFGYTF. Filled out from reference TRBV30 and TRBJ1-2, the complete variable domain reads SQTIHQWPATLVQPVGSPLSLECTVEGTSNPNLYWYRQAAGRGLQLLFYSVGIGQISSEVPQNLSASRPQDRQFILSSKKLLLSDSGFYLCAWRESRASFGYTFGSGTRLTVV.

The chain combines TRBV5-1 with TRBJ2-1; 12 bases are shared with TRBD2. The CDR3 consists of 16 residues. J gave up 8 bases and V 4 bases, and 10 bases lay outside the gene matches. The germline CDR1 and CDR2 sequences are SGHRS and YFSETQ. CDR3 protein: CASSLPTSGGSHEQFF. As DNA, the CDR3 is TGCGCCAGCAGCCTCCCGACTAGCGGGGGTTCCCATGAGCAGTTCTTC.

There are a few counts of this clone. The V gene is TRBV7-9, the J gene TRBJ1-6; no firm D call. From germline, CDR1 is SEHNR and CDR2 FQNEAQ (reference sequence). V gave up 1 base and J gave up 13 bases, with 11 bases separating them. This CDR3 comprises 13 residues. CDR3: CASSLESTTPLHF. The CDR3 region has the DNA TGTGCCAGCAGCTTAGAAAGTACTACTCCCCTCCACTTT. The complete variable domain, with remaining parts taken from reference TRBV7-9 and TRBJ1-6, reads DTGVSQNPRHKITKRGQNVTFRCDPISEHNRLYWYRQTLGQGPEFLTYFQNEAQLEKSRLLSDRFSAERPKGSFSTLEIQRTEQGDSAMYLCASSLESTTPLHFGNGTRLTVT.